This T cell receptor beta chain was obtained from a study of blood T cell repertoires in COVID-19. Sequenced by immunoSEQ multiplex PCR; TCRdb stores in-frame clones only, minus some. The table shows approximately 75,000 clones, with over 65% occurring only once. V dropped 6 bases and J dropped 6 bases, with 8 bases sitting between them. The CDR3 contains 11 residues. CDR1 is LNHDA and CDR2 is SQIVND in the germline V gene (reference sequence). This clone appeared a few times. The sequencing sample was made of peripheral blood. The receptor was isolated from a human donor with acute or convalescent COVID-19. The donor label of this sample is uncertain. The V call is TRBV19, the J call TRBJ1-1; D is uncertain. CDR3: CASRTRAEAFF. The DNA of the CDR3 is TGTGCCAGTAGAACTAGGGCTGAAGCTTTCTTT. Using reference TRBV19 and TRBJ1-1 for the parts outside the CDR3, the full variable domain is DGGITQSPKYLFRKEGQNVTLSCEQNLNHDAMYWYRQDPGQGLRLIYYSQIVNDFQKGDIAEGYSVSREKKESFPLTVTSAQKNPTAFYLCASRTRAEAFFGQGTRLTVV.